The 28 T cell receptor beta chains below come from one sample, sequenced in a study of blood T cell repertoires in COVID-19. Produced via immunoSEQ multiplex PCR; TCRdb's table is partial and in-frame only. Here the sample spans around 300,000 clones, around 90% being singletons. Material: peripheral blood. The receptor set was obtained from a woman in her 30s with COVID-19, enrolled during active disease.

This clone was detected once. The V gene is TRBV15, the J gene TRBJ1-5; a weak D match, TRBD1 (6 bases). Germline V CDR1 and CDR2: LNHNV, YYDKDF (reference sequence). This CDR3 is built from 14 residues. Trimming cost V 5 bases and J 11 bases, with 19 bases left between them. CDR3 in amino acids: CATSQGGADQAQHF. Written as DNA, the CDR3 is TGTGCCACCAGCCAAGGGGGGGCTGACCAAGCCCAGCATTTT.

V and J are TRBV25-1 and TRBJ2-1; 9 bases align to TRBD1. CDR1 is MGHDK, CDR2 SYGVNS, per germline. V lost 4 bases, J lost 4 bases, and 5 bases stayed unmatched. The CDR3 runs to 15 residues. Here the CDR3 DNA reads TGTGCCAGCAGTGCTACGGGACAGGGTTACAATGAGCAGTTCTTC. Its protein product is CASSATGQGYNEQFF.

The chain recombines TRBV30 with TRBJ2-1, with 8 nucleotides matching TRBD2. V lost 3 bases, J lost 4 bases, and 2 bases stayed unmatched. Germline V gene lookup returns CDR1 GTSNPN and CDR2 SVGIG (reference sequence). The CDR3 is made up of 13 amino acids. DNA for the CDR3: TGTGCCTGGAGGACGGGAGGGTACAATGAGCAGTTCTTC. Protein: CAWRTGGYNEQFF.

V is TRBV6-6 and J is TRBJ2-3; D is ambiguous. Germline CDR1 reads MNHNY; CDR2 reads SVGAGI (reference sequence). The V gene lost 2 bases and the J gene lost 2 bases, with 8 bases spanning the gap. The CDR3 contains 14 residues. CDR3 in amino acids: CASSYRDTTDTQYF. CDR3 DNA sequence: TGTGCCAGCAGTTACCGTGACACCACAGATACGCAGTATTTT.

The gene calls are TRBV3-1 (or the pseudogene TRBV3-2) and TRBJ2-3; the D is unclear. CDR1 and CDR2 from the germline V gene are LGHDT and YNNKEL (reference sequence). V was cut by 4 bases and J by 6 bases, with 8 bases left in between. The CDR3 sequence is 12 residues long. CDR3 coding DNA: TGTGCCAGCAGCCCCTTCGGGGATACGCAGTATTTT. It is translated as CASSPFGDTQYF.

V usage is TRBV7-9 and J usage is TRBJ1-6; 7 nucleotides agree with TRBD1. Germline CDR1 SEHNR, CDR2 FQNEAQ (reference sequence). The CDR3 has 15 amino acids. With V trimmed by 5 bases and J by 9 bases, 10 bases remained unmatched. The CDR3 region is CASSPETGLTSPLHF. For the CDR3, the DNA is TGTGCCAGCAGCCCAGAGACAGGGCTGACTTCACCCCTCCACTTT.

The chain recombines TRBV21-1 with TRBJ1-2. TRBV21-1 is annotated as a pseudogene. The CDR3 extends over 14 amino acids. Here the CDR3 DNA reads TGTGCCAGCAGAGGACTTCCTCCGCACTATGGCTACACCTTC. The encoded protein is CASRGLPPHYGYTF.

The chain joins TRBV3-1 (or the pseudogene TRBV3-2) to TRBJ2-7; TRBD2 matches at 11 bases. Germline CDR1 reads LGHDT; CDR2 reads YNNKEL (reference sequence). Trimming at V came to 5 bases and at J to 7 bases, leaving 10 bases not matched to a gene. The CDR3 length is 15 residues. CDR3 DNA: TGTGCCAGCAGCGGGCCTAGCGGGAGGAGGAGAGAGCAGTACTTC. Translating it yields CASSGPSGRRREQYF.

This clone showed up just a few times. The V gene is TRBV15, the J gene TRBJ2-7; D perhaps matches TRBD2 (5 bases). Germline assignment: CDR1 LNHNV and CDR2 YYDKDF (reference sequence). V was shortened by 0 bases and J by 2 bases, with 11 bases between the two germline ends. CDR3 size: 15 residues. DNA for the CDR3: TGTGCCACCAGCAGAGATTTCGGAGGAACCTACGAGCAGTACTTC. This translates into CATSRDFGGTYEQYF.

The J gene is TRBJ2-1, the V gene TRBV6-2 or TRBV6-3; maybe TRBD2 (5 bases). The CDR3 is 12 residues long. The germline gives CDR1 MNHEY, CDR2 SVGEGT. Trimming shortened V by 6 bases and J by 6 bases, and 9 bases separated the two germline ends. For the CDR3, the DNA is TGTGCCAGCAGCTTCGGGATCAATGAGCAGTTCTTC. Amino acids: CASSFGINEQFF.

This clone was seen many times. The V and J genes are TRBV27 and TRBJ2-5; 8 bases agree with TRBD2. Germline trimming cut 0 bases from V and 4 bases from J; bases unmatched to any gene: 4. This CDR3 has 15 amino acids. Germline V gene data show CDR1 as MNHEY and CDR2 as SMNVEV (reference sequence). The CDR3 is CASSLSDGRGETQYF. The DNA of the CDR3 is TGTGCCAGCAGTTTATCGGACGGGAGGGGAGAGACCCAGTACTTC.

The chain recombines TRBV7-9 with TRBJ1-2; the match to TRBD1 covers 7 bases. V lost 3 bases to trimming and J lost 3 bases; unmatched junction nucleotides: 7. In germline, CDR1 is SEHNR, CDR2 FQNEAQ (reference sequence). The CDR3 has 15 amino acids. The CDR3 loop reads CASSFGQGGHYGYTF. The CDR3 DNA sequence: TGTGCCAGCAGCTTCGGGCAGGGGGGTCACTATGGCTACACCTTC.

This chain uses TRBV19 with TRBJ2-5; TRBD2 matches at 15 bases. V was pared by 9 bases and J by 1 base, with 3 bases of the junction left unmatched. This CDR3 spans 15 amino acids. CDR1 and CDR2 from the germline V gene are LNHDA and SQIVND (reference sequence). The CDR3 loop is CASGLAGGPQETQYF. In nucleotides, the CDR3 is TGTGCCAGCGGACTAGCGGGAGGGCCCCAAGAGACCCAGTACTTC.

The chain has TRBV28 and TRBJ2-7, with TRBD2 identical over 7 bases. The germline V gene has CDR1 MDHEN and CDR2 SYDVKM. With V trimmed by 6 bases and J by 0 bases, 14 bases remained unmatched. CDR3 size: 17 residues. The CDR3 is CASSAPRASGISYEQYF. CDR3 nucleotides: TGTGCCAGCAGCGCACCTAGGGCGAGCGGGATCTCCTACGAGCAGTACTTC.

The chain carries TRBV10-3 and TRBJ1-3; D not certain. The ends were cut back, 10 bases at V and 4 bases at J, with 20 bases in the middle. The germline gives CDR1 ENHRY, CDR2 SYGVKD. This CDR3 has 15 residues. The CDR3, as DNA: TGTGCCACCTACCGGGGAGGGCCGGTCGGAAACACCATATATTTT. This sequence encodes CATYRGGPVGNTIYF.

The chain uses TRBV7-3 and TRBJ2-3; no clear D gene. The CDR3 is made up of 12 amino acids. Trimming pared 5 bases from V and 2 bases from J, leaving 5 bases between. Germline values: CDR1 SGHTA, CDR2 FQGTGA. For the CDR3, the DNA is TGTGCCAGCAGCCCTAACACAGATACGCAGTATTTT. Its translation: CASSPNTDTQYF. The whole variable domain, filled in from reference TRBV7-3 and TRBJ2-3, reads GAGVSQTPSNKVTEKGKYVELRCDPISGHTALYWYRQSLGQGPEFLIYFQGTGAADDSGLPNDRFFAVRPEGSVSTLKIQRTERGDSAVYLCASSPNTDTQYFGPGTRLTVL.

CDR3 bases: TGTGCCAGCAGGATTCGGGACAGAAGCACAGATACGCAGTATTTT. Its protein is CASRIRDRSTDTQYF. V usage is TRBV6-6 and J usage is TRBJ2-3; 7 nucleotides match TRBD1. Trimming at V came to 6 bases and at J to 0 bases, leaving 6 bases not matched to a gene. CDR3 length equals 15 residues. Germline V gives CDR1 MNHNY, CDR2 SVGAGI (reference sequence).

V is TRBV5-1 and J is TRBJ2-7; TRBD1 agrees at 10 bases. The CDR3 totals 16 residues. V lost 4 bases, J lost 3 bases, and 10 bases stayed unmatched. CDR1 is SGHRS and CDR2 is YFSETQ in the germline V gene. This CDR3 is CASSGAGDRGNYEQYF. Written as DNA, the CDR3 is TGCGCCAGCAGCGGGGCGGGGGACAGGGGAAACTACGAGCAGTACTTC.

The chain employs TRBV5-1 and TRBJ1-4; D might be TRBD1 (5 bases). Germline assignment: CDR1 SGHRS and CDR2 YFSETQ. V lost 4 bases and J 5 bases, leaving 12 bases between the germline ends. The CDR3 totals 14 residues. CDR3 residues: CASSDDSANEKLFF. The CDR3 DNA sequence: TGCGCCAGCAGCGACGACAGCGCCAATGAAAAACTGTTTTTT.

The CDR3 loop is CASSAQRRQETQYF. CDR3 nucleotides: TGTGCCAGCAGTGCTCAGCGTAGACAAGAGACCCAGTACTTC. V gene TRBV2 combines with J gene TRBJ2-5; D not certain. CDR3 length equals 14 residues. V was pared by 4 bases and J by 2 bases, with 11 bases between. CDR1 and CDR2 (germline): SNHLY, FYNNEI.

In this sample, this clone turned up a few times. The genes are TRBV3-1 (or the pseudogene TRBV3-2) and TRBJ1-5; D not certain. CDR1 LGHDT and CDR2 YNNKEL come from the germline V gene (reference sequence). The V end was cut by 1 base, the J end by 1 base, with 8 bases between. The CDR3 has 15 amino acids. CDR3 amino acids: CASSQVYKSNQPQHF. The CDR3 nucleotides are TGTGCCAGCAGCCAAGTGTACAAAAGCAATCAGCCCCAGCATTTT.

The rearrangement joins TRBV7-3 to TRBJ2-5; the match to TRBD2 covers 7 bases. CDR1 SGHTA and CDR2 FQGTGA come from the germline V gene. The CDR3 is 14 amino acids. With V trimmed by 5 bases and J by 5 bases, 8 bases remained unmatched. The CDR3 nucleotides read TGTGCCAGCAGCCTAAGAAGGGGAGGGGAGACCCAGTACTTC. This gives the protein CASSLRRGGETQYF. The entire variable domain, with the rest obtained from reference TRBV7-3 and TRBJ2-5, is as follows: GAGVSQTPSNKVTEKGKYVELRCDPISGHTALYWYRQSLGQGPEFLIYFQGTGAADDSGLPNDRFFAVRPEGSVSTLKIQRTERGDSAVYLCASSLRRGGETQYFGPGTRLLVL.

V is TRBV6-2 or TRBV6-3 and J is TRBJ1-2; weak D call: TRBD1 (5 bases). V lost 0 bases and J lost 8, with 13 bases in between. Per the germline V gene, CDR1 is MNHEY and CDR2 is SVGEGT. The CDR3 length is 14 residues. CDR3 sequence (DNA): TGTGCCAGCAGTTACTCGGGGCCGATCGGGGGCTACACCTTC. Translating it yields CASSYSGPIGGYTF.

The rearrangement links TRBV9 to TRBJ1-1; no definite D call. CDR1 SGDLS and CDR2 YYNGEE come from the germline V gene. V was pared by 4 bases and J by 6 bases, with 13 bases between. The CDR3 loop spans 13 amino acids. CDR3 DNA sequence: TGTGCCAGCAGCCCACCAGGCTTCCCTGAAGCTTTCTTT. It codes for CASSPPGFPEAFF.

The rearrangement links TRBV7-9 to TRBJ1-4, with 8 bases matching TRBD1. Germline CDR1 is SEHNR and CDR2 is FQNEAQ (reference sequence). J lost 8 bases, V lost 5 bases, and 13 bases had no gene match. The CDR3 extends over 16 amino acids. The CDR3 loop is CASSPTGGTGGEKLFF. In DNA form, the CDR3 reads TGTGCCAGCAGCCCTACCGGCGGGACAGGCGGGGAAAAACTGTTTTTT.

The chain joins TRBV5-1 to TRBJ2-1; 8 nucleotides align to TRBD1. Trimming took 4 bases from V and 3 from J; bases not matched to a gene: 9. The CDR3 is 16 residues long. CDR1 is SGHRS, CDR2 YFSETQ, per germline. The CDR3 region is CASSPARGLNYNEQFF. The CDR3 DNA follows: TGCGCCAGCAGCCCTGCCAGGGGGCTTAACTACAATGAGCAGTTCTTC.

The J gene is TRBJ2-6, the V gene TRBV5-5; the D is unclear. Germline CDR1 SGHKS, CDR2 YYEKEE (reference sequence). CDR3 length: 15 amino acids. V shed 5 bases and J shed 0 bases, with 9 bases lying between them. The CDR3 is CASSLQHSGANVLTF. Written as DNA, the CDR3 is TGTGCCAGCAGTTTACAGCACTCTGGGGCCAACGTCCTGACTTTC.

V usage is TRBV19 and J usage is TRBJ1-5; D gene unclear. CDR3 length equals 16 residues. The germline gives CDR1 LNHDA, CDR2 SQIVND (reference sequence). V was trimmed by 7 bases and J by 6 bases, leaving 22 bases between them. The CDR3 sequence is CASTPGVVMGGQPQHF. In DNA, the CDR3 is TGTGCCAGTACCCCGGGAGTAGTAATGGGTGGTCAGCCCCAGCATTTT. The variable domain in full, with the rest retrieved from reference TRBV19 and TRBJ1-5, is DGGITQSPKYLFRKEGQNVTLSCEQNLNHDAMYWYRQDPGQGLRLIYYSQIVNDFQKGDIAEGYSVSREKKESFPLTVTSAQKNPTAFYLCASTPGVVMGGQPQHFGDGTRLSIL.